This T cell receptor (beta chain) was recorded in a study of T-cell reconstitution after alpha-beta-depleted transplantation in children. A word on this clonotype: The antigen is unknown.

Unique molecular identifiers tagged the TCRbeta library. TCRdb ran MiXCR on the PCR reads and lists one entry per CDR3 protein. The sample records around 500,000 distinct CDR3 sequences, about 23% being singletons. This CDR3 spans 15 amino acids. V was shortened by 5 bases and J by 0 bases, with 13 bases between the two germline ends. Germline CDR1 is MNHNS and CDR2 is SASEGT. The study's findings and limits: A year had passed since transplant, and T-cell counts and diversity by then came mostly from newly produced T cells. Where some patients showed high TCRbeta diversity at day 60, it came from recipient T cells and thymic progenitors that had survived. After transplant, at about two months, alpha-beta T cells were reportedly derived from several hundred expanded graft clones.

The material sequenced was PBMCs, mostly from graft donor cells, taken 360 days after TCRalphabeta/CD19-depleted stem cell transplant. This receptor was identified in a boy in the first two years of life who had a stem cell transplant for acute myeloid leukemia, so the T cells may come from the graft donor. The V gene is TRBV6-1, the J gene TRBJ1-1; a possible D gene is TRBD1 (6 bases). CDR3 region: CASSQRTAMNTEAFF. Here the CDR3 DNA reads TGTGCCAGCAGTCAACGGACAGCTATGAACACTGAAGCTTTCTTT.